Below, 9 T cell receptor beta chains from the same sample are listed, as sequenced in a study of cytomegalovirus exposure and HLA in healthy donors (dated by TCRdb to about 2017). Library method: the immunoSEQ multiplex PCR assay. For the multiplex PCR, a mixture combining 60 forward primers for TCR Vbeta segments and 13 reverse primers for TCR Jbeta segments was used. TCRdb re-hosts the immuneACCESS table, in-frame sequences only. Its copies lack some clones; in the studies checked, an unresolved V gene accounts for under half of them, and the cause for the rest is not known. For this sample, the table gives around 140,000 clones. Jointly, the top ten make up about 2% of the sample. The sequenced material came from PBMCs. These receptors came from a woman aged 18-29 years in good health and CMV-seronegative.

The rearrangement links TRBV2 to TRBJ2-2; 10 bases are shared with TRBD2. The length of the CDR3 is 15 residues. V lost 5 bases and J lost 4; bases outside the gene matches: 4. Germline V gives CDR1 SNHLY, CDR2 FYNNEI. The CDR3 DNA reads TGTGCCAGCAGTCCAGCGGGGGGGGGCACCGGGGAGCTGTTTTTT. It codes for CASSPAGGGTGELFF.

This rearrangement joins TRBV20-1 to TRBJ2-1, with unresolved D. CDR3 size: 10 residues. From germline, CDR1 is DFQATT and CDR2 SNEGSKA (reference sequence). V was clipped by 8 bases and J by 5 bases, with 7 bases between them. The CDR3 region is CSQADNEQFF. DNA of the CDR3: TGCAGTCAGGCCGACAATGAGCAGTTCTTC.

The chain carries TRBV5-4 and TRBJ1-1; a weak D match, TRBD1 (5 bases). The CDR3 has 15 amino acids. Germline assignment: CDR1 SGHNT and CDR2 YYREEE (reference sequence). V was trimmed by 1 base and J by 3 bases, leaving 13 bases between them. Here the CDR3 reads CASSLRFRDDTEAFF. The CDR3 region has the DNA TGTGCCAGCAGCTTGCGGTTCAGGGATGACACTGAAGCTTTCTTT.

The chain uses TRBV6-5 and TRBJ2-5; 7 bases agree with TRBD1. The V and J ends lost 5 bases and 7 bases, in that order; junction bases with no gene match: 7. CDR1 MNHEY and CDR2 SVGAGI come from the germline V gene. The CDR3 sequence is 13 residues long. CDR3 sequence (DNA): TGTGCCAGCAGTAATGGGGGACAGCTGACCCAGTACTTC. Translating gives CASSNGGQLTQYF.

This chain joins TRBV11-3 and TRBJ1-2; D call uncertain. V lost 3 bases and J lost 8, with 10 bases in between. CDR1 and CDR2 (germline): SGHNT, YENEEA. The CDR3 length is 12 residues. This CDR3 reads CASSFEGRGYTF. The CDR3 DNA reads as TGTGCCAGCAGCTTCGAGGGCCGCGGCTACACCTTC.

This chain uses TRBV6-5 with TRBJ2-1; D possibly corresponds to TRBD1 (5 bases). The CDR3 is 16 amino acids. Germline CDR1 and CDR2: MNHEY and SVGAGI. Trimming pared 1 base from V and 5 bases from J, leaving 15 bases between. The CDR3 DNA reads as TGTGCCAGCAGTTACTTGCAGGGTTCCAGCCACAATGAGCAGTTCTTC. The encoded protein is CASSYLQGSSHNEQFF.

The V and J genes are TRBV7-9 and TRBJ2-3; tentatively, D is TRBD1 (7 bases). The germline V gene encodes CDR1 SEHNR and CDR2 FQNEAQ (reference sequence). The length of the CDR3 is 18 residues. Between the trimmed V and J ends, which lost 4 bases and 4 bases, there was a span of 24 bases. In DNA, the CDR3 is TGTGCCAGCAGCTCTCGAAAGGGGGCCTTGCGGGACCCAGATACGCAGTATTTT. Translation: CASSSRKGALRDPDTQYF.

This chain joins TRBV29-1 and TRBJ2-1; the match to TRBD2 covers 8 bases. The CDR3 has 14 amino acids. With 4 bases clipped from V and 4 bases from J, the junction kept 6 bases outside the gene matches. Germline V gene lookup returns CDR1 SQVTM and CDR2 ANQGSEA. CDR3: CSVVVASGYNEQFF. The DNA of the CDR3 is TGCAGCGTTGTTGTCGCTAGCGGGTACAATGAGCAGTTCTTC.

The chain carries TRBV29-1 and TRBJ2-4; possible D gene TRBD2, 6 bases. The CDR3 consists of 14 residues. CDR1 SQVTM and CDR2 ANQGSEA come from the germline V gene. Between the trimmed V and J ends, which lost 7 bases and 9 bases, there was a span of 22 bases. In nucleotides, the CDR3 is TGCAGCGCCGCCTCGGGAGATGGGGGTGGCATTCAGTACTTC. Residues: CSAASGDGGGIQYF.